This T cell receptor beta chain was sequenced in a study of blood T cells in healthy people across ages. This clonotype was observed many times. A sample-barcoded 5' primer and a J-beta primer mix were used in a second PCR of roughly 7 to 12 cycles. With 12 random nucleotides, a template-switch adaptor tagged each individual cDNA molecule. In TCRdb, the 5' RACE reads were re-called with MiXCR into one record per CDR3 protein. The sample contains around 650,000 distinct CDR3 sequences, about 30% of which appear only once. This clonotype originated in a woman older than 75 in good health. The sample consisted of blood.

The CDR3 DNA reads as TGCGCCAGCAGCCAAGAACAGGCTGATCAGCCCCAGCATTTT. Its translation is CASSQEQADQPQHF. The chain is built from TRBV4-1 and TRBJ1-5, with TRBD1 as a possible D gene (5 bases). From germline, CDR1 is MGHRA and CDR2 YSYEKL. This CDR3 spans 14 amino acids. Trimming cost V 0 bases and J 5 bases, with 8 bases left between them.